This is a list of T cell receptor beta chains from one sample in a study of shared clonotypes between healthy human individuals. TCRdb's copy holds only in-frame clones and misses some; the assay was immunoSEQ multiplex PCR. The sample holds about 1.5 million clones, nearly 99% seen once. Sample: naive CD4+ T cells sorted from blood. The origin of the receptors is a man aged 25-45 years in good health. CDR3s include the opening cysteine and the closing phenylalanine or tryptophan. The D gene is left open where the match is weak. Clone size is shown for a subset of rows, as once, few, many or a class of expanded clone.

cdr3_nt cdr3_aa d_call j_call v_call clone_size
TGTGCCGCCAATGACCCAGGGGGCGTAGGGGCGGACTACGAGCAGTACTTC CAANDPGGVGADYEQYF TRBD1 TRBJ2-7 TRBV10-3 .
TGTGCCATCAGTGAGTCACTACCTGGATCTTATGAGCAGTTCTTC CAISESLPGSYEQFF . TRBJ2-1 TRBV10-3 .
TGTGCCAGCAGCTTAGCCGAGACAGCGAGCTACGAGCAGTACTTC CASSLAETASYEQYF . TRBJ2-7 TRBV11-2 .
TGCGCCAGCAGCTTGACCAGCGGGTGGTCCACAGATACGCAGTATTTT CASSLTSGWSTDTQYF . TRBJ2-3 TRBV5-1 once
TGTGCCAGCAGCGGAGCCGGGCCCAATTTCCGAGGCTACACCTTC CASSGAGPNFRGYTF . TRBJ1-2 TRBV7-8 .
TGTGCCAGCAACCCAACCACCGGGGGCTACGAGCAGTACTTC CASNPTTGGYEQYF . TRBJ2-7 TRBV28 .
TGCGCCAGCGGCACAGGGGGCGACGACATTCAGTACTTC CASGTGGDDIQYF TRBD1 TRBJ2-4 TRBV5-1 once
TGCGCCAGCAGCTTGGAAGGGACCAGGGGGCTATGGAATGGCTACACCTTC CASSLEGTRGLWNGYTF TRBD1 TRBJ1-2 TRBV5-1 .
TGTGCCATCAGGGACAGTAATGAAAAACTGTTTTTT CAIRDSNEKLFF . TRBJ1-4 TRBV10-3 .
TGTGCCAGCGGGACCGTGAACACCGGGGAGCTGTTTTTT CASGTVNTGELFF . TRBJ2-2 TRBV9 .
TGTGCCAGCAGAATAGGACAGGGTGGCACTGAAGCTTTCTTT CASRIGQGGTEAFF TRBD1 TRBJ1-1 TRBV6-5 .
TGTGCCAGCAGCCATTCGGGCCAAGAGACCCAGTACTTC CASSHSGQETQYF . TRBJ2-5 TRBV14 .
TGTGCCAGCAGCCGGGACAGAGGCACAGATACGCAGTATTTT CASSRDRGTDTQYF TRBD1 TRBJ2-3 TRBV9 .
TGTGCCAGCAGAAAACAGGGGGCGCGGGGTCAGCCCCAGCATTTT CASRKQGARGQPQHF TRBD1 TRBJ1-5 TRBV6-1 .
TGTGCCAGCACCTCAGGGTGGGTGAACACTGAAGCTTTCTTT CASTSGWVNTEAFF . TRBJ1-1 TRBV6-1 .
TGTGCCAGCACCTTTAGGGGACCTGAAGCTTTCTTT CASTFRGPEAFF . TRBJ1-1 TRBV7-9 .